The 25 T cell receptor beta chains in this list originate from one sample, sequenced in a study of blood T cell repertoires in COVID-19. Only in-frame clones appear in the TCRdb table, and some are missing; sequencing was by immunoSEQ multiplex PCR. This sample has some 110,000 clones; over 75% occur once, and the top ten carry roughly 4.2%. Sequenced: peripheral blood. The receptors shown here come from a man aged 45 to 65 with acute or convalescent COVID-19.

The chain carries TRBV2 and TRBJ1-1; D ambiguous. Deletions cut 4 bases from V and 5 bases from J, with 11 bases between. CDR1 SNHLY and CDR2 FYNNEI come from the germline V gene. This CDR3 comprises 13 residues. The CDR3 DNA is TGTGCCAGCAGTGTTGCAGGAGGAACTGAAGCTTTCTTT. Amino acid sequence: CASSVAGGTEAFF.

This chain joins TRBV5-1 and TRBJ2-3; the match to TRBD2 covers 7 bases. Germline V gene data show CDR1 as SGHRS and CDR2 as YFSETQ. V lost 4 bases, J lost 2 bases, and 4 bases stayed unmatched. The CDR3 spans 14 residues. The chain's CDR3 is CASSGGLSTDTQYF. The CDR3 DNA follows: TGCGCCAGCAGCGGGGGACTATCCACAGATACGCAGTATTTT. Full variable domain (outside the CDR3, taken from reference TRBV5-1 and TRBJ2-3): KAGVTQTPRYLIKTRGQQVTLSCSPISGHRSVSWYQQTPGQGLQFLFEYFSETQRNKGNFPGRFSGRQFSNSRSEMNVSTLELGDSALYLCASSGGLSTDTQYFGPGTRLTVL.

The chain links TRBV27 to TRBJ1-1; weak D call: TRBD1 (5 bases). Germline V CDR1 and CDR2: MNHEY, SMNVEV (reference sequence). This CDR3 has 12 amino acids. The V end was cut by 8 bases, the J end by 2 bases, with 9 bases between. CDR3 region: CASRQGNTEAFF. The DNA of the CDR3 is TGTGCCAGCCGTCAGGGCAACACTGAAGCTTTCTTT.

The chain carries TRBV6-5 and TRBJ2-1; the match to TRBD2 covers 13 bases. V shed 6 bases and J 9 bases; nucleotides not matched to a gene: 8. Germline V lookup: CDR1 MNHEY, CDR2 SVGAGI. The CDR3 is 15 residues long. The CDR3 here is CASREAGTSGTEQFF. The CDR3 nucleotides read TGTGCCAGCAGGGAGGCCGGGACTAGCGGGACTGAGCAGTTCTTC.

The chain links TRBV5-5 to TRBJ1-6; the D gene is possibly TRBD1 (5 bases). Germline V gene sequence: CDR1 SGHKS, CDR2 YYEKEE (reference sequence). Trimming removed 1 base from V and 7 bases from J, with 6 bases in between. The CDR3 has 13 residues. CDR3 in DNA: TGTGCCAGCAGCTTGCAGGGAAATTCACCCCTCCACTTT. It encodes CASSLQGNSPLHF.

This rearrangement joins TRBV12-3 or TRBV12-4 to TRBJ1-2, with D possibly matching TRBD1 (6 bases). The V end lost 0 bases, the J end lost 8 bases, and 7 bases lay between the germline ends. This CDR3 contains 12 residues. The CDR3 bases are TGTGCCAGCAGTTTAGCGGGGGCCGGCTACACCTTC. It translates to CASSLAGAGYTF.

This chain joins TRBV7-2 and TRBJ1-3; D is unresolved. Germline assignment: CDR1 SGHTA and CDR2 FQGNSA. This CDR3 has 15 residues. Deletions cut 2 bases from V and 0 bases from J, with 8 bases between. The CDR3 nucleotides read TGTGCCAGCAGCTTATTGTCTAACTCTGGAAACACCATATATTTT. It codes for CASSLLSNSGNTIYF.

CDR3 sequence: CASSQGQGEQYF. CDR3 coding DNA: TGTGCCAGCAGCCAGGGACAGGGGGAGCAGTACTTC. The rearrangement uses TRBV12-3 or TRBV12-4 and TRBJ2-7; 10 nucleotides match TRBD1. The CDR3 is 12 amino acids. The junction had 3 bases not matched to a gene; V was cut back by 6 bases and J by 7 bases.

In its sample, this clone was seen once. This chain links TRBV9 with TRBJ2-1, with 7 bases identical to TRBD2. The ends lost 0 bases at V and 10 bases at J; junction bases unmatched: 4. The germline CDR1 and CDR2 sequences are SGDLS and YYNGEE. This CDR3 contains 13 residues. The CDR3 DNA is TGTGCCAGCAGCGTAGGGAGCGGGAACGAGCAGTTCTTC. Translating it yields CASSVGSGNEQFF.

This rearrangement joins TRBV30 to TRBJ1-2; D remains unclear. Germline loops: CDR1 GTSNPN, CDR2 SVGIG (reference sequence). V dropped 0 bases and J dropped 4 bases, with 9 bases sitting between them. There are 13 residues in the CDR3. The CDR3 nucleotides read TGTGCCTGGAGTGTAGGCGGGTTCTATGGCTACACCTTC. Encoded protein: CAWSVGGFYGYTF.

The chain is built from TRBV4-2 and TRBJ1-1; D is ambiguous. V was cut by 2 bases and J by 0 bases, with 16 bases left in between. CDR1 and CDR2 (germline): LGHNA, YNFKEQ. The CDR3 is 17 amino acids. CDR3 DNA: TGTGCCAGCAGCCAAAATGGAGCGGCCTTCATGAACACTGAAGCTTTCTTT. It is translated as CASSQNGAAFMNTEAFF.

The chain employs TRBV6-6 and TRBJ2-3; TRBD2 matches 10 bases. Germline V gives CDR1 MNHNY, CDR2 SVGAGI (reference sequence). The CDR3 is 15 residues long. The junction had 4 bases not matched to a gene; V was cut back by 5 bases and J by 2 bases. This chain's CDR3 is CASSPTSGYTDTQYF. CDR3 bases: TGTGCCAGCAGTCCGACTAGCGGGTACACAGATACGCAGTATTTT.

This clone appeared a single time. The chain uses TRBV7-9 and TRBJ2-7, with 9 bases fitting TRBD1. Trimming cost V 5 bases and J 2 bases; bases outside gene matches: 4. The CDR3 loop spans 14 amino acids. Looked up from germline, CDR1 is SEHNR and CDR2 is FQNEAQ (reference sequence). For the CDR3, the DNA is TGTGCCAGCAGCCTGGGACAGGGAACCTACGAGCAGTACTTC. It is translated as CASSLGQGTYEQYF. Drawing the rest from reference TRBV7-9 and TRBJ2-7, the complete variable domain is DTGVSQNPRHKITKRGQNVTFRCDPISEHNRLYWYRQTLGQGPEFLTYFQNEAQLEKSRLLSDRFSAERPKGSFSTLEIQRTEQGDSAMYLCASSLGQGTYEQYFGPGTRLTVT.

The gene calls are TRBV18 and TRBJ2-1; no clear D gene. Germline loops: CDR1 KGHSH, CDR2 LQKENI. Trimming removed 3 bases at V and 0 bases at J, with 15 bases between. The CDR3 consists of 17 residues. This chain's CDR3 is CASSPREVTGSYNEQFF. The CDR3 DNA reads as TGTGCCAGCTCACCCCGTGAGGTGACGGGCTCCTACAATGAGCAGTTCTTC. The whole variable domain, remainder taken from reference TRBV18 and TRBJ2-1, is NAGVMQNPRHLVRRRGQEARLRCSPMKGHSHVYWYRQLPEEGLKFMVYLQKENIIDESGMPKERFSAEFPKEGPSILRIQQVVRGDSAAYFCASSPREVTGSYNEQFFGPGTRLTVL.

This chain uses TRBV13 with TRBJ1-3; TRBD1 matches 11 bases. The germline gives CDR1 PRHDT, CDR2 FYEKMQ (reference sequence). V shed 4 bases, J shed 2 bases, and the junction held 4 bases outside the gene matches. This CDR3 contains 16 residues. CDR3 region: CASSSGGQGAGNTIYF. The CDR3 DNA reads as TGTGCCAGCAGCTCGGGGGGACAGGGGGCTGGAAACACCATATATTTT.

As DNA, the CDR3 is TGCGCCAGCAGCTTGGCGGGGGGACGCAGGCAGTACTTC. Amino acid sequence: CASSLAGGRRQYF. The chain employs TRBV5-1 and TRBJ2-7; TRBD2 matches 7 bases. The V gene's germline CDR1 is SGHRS and CDR2 YFSETQ. With V trimmed by 0 bases and J by 9 bases, 6 bases remained unmatched. The CDR3 runs 13 residues.

The chain recombines TRBV15 with TRBJ2-1, with 12 bases identical to TRBD2. Losses at the gene ends were 6 bases for V and 7 bases for J; bases not matched to a gene: 13. CDR3 length: 17 residues. Germline-derived CDR1 and CDR2 are LNHNV and YYDKDF (reference sequence). The CDR3 spells CATSRRLTSGGWNEQFF. The DNA for the CDR3 is TGTGCCACCAGTAGGCGCCTGACTAGCGGGGGATGGAATGAGCAGTTCTTC.

This clone was detected only a few times. This chain joins TRBV29-1 and TRBJ2-7, with 7 bases lining up with TRBD1. J was trimmed by 0 bases and V by 1 base; bases with no gene match: 6. In germline, CDR1 is SQVTM, CDR2 ANQGSEA. The CDR3 is 15 amino acids. The DNA of the CDR3 is TGCAGCGTTGAAGGGGGCGAGGGGGCCTCCTACGAGCAGTACTTC. This gives the protein CSVEGGEGASYEQYF.

The V gene is TRBV6-6, the J gene TRBJ2-7; 7 nucleotides match TRBD2. CDR1 MNHNY and CDR2 SVGAGI come from the germline V gene (reference sequence). The CDR3 extends over 15 amino acids. V gave up 7 bases and J gave up 2 bases; unmatched junction bases: 11. The CDR3 is CASTSNGRPPYEQYF. In DNA, the CDR3 is TGTGCCAGCACCTCGAACGGGAGGCCTCCCTACGAGCAGTACTTC.

This clone was counted a few times. The rearrangement links TRBV6-4 to TRBJ2-1, with no clear D. The CDR3 loop spans 16 amino acids. Trimming took 5 bases from V and 0 from J, leaving 14 bases between them. CDR1 MRHNA and CDR2 SNTAGT come from the germline V gene. The CDR3 nucleotides are TGTGCCAGCAGTTACTACAGTTCAAGCTCCTACAATGAGCAGTTCTTC. Its translation: CASSYYSSSSYNEQFF.

The gene calls are TRBV25-1 and TRBJ2-5; D gene unclear. The CDR3 length is 13 residues. Per the germline V gene, CDR1 is MGHDK and CDR2 is SYGVNS. V was trimmed by 1 base and J by 0 bases, leaving 3 bases between them. The CDR3 protein is CASSESYQETQYF. The CDR3 nucleotides read TGTGCCAGCAGTGAATCCTACCAAGAGACCCAGTACTTC.

The chain employs TRBV7-6 and TRBJ2-1; D remains unclear. V shed 0 bases and J shed 3 bases, with 12 bases lying between them. The CDR3 loop spans 16 amino acids. Per the germline V gene, CDR1 is SGHVS and CDR2 is FNYEAQ. CDR3 sequence: CASSLASREIYNEQFF. For the CDR3, the DNA is TGTGCCAGCAGCTTAGCCTCTCGCGAGATCTACAATGAGCAGTTCTTC.

The CDR3: CASKGASGGDSSYEQYF. DNA for the CDR3: TGTGCCAGCAAGGGGGCTAGCGGGGGGGACTCCTCCTACGAGCAGTACTTC. The gene calls are TRBV27 and TRBJ2-7; 12 bases map to TRBD2. The CDR3 consists of 17 residues. V lost 7 bases, J lost 0 bases, and 10 bases stayed unmatched. The V gene's germline CDR1 is MNHEY and CDR2 SMNVEV (reference sequence).

The rearrangement links TRBV23-1 to TRBJ2-5; 12 nucleotides agree with TRBD2. TRBV23-1 is marked as an open reading frame, function uncertain. This CDR3 comprises 14 residues. With 8 bases clipped from V and 5 bases from J, the junction kept 6 bases outside the gene matches. This chain's CDR3 is CASAHGTSGETQYF. The CDR3 nucleotides are TGCGCCAGCGCACACGGGACTAGCGGGGAGACCCAGTACTTC.

This chain joins TRBV28 and TRBJ1-6; tentative D call: TRBD1 (5 bases). Germline values: CDR1 MDHEN, CDR2 SYDVKM. The CDR3 has 15 residues. V lost 6 bases and J 8 bases, leaving 17 bases between the germline ends. CDR3 protein: CASRSFGQGHSPLHF. CDR3 bases: TGTGCCAGCAGAAGTTTCGGGCAGGGTCATTCACCCCTCCACTTT.